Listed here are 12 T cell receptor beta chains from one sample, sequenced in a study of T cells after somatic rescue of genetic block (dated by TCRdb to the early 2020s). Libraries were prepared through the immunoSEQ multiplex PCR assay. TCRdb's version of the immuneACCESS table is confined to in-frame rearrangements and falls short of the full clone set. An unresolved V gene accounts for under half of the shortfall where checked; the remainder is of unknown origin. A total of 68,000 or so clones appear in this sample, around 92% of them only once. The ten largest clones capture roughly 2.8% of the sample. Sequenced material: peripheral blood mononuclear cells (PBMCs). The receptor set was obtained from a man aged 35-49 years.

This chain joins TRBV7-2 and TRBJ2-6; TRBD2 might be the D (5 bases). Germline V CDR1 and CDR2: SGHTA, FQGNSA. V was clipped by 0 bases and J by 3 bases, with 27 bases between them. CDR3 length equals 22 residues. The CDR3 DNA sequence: TGTGCCAGCAGCTTAGCGCGTATTAGCGCCACGTTACGACCTATTGGGGCCAACGTCCTGACTTTC. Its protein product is CASSLARISATLRPIGANVLTF.

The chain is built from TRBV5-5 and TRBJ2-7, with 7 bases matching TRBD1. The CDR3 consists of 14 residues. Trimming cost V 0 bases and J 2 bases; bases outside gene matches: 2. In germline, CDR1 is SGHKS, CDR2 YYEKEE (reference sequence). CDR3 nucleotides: TGTGCCAGCAGCTTGGAGGGGGCCCCCTACGAGCAGTACTTC. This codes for CASSLEGAPYEQYF. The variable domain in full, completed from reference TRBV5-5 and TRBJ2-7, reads DAGVTQSPTHLIKTRGQQVTLRCSPISGHKSVSWYQQVLGQGPQFIFQYYEKEERGRGNFPDRFSARQFPNYSSELNVNALLLGDSALYLCASSLEGAPYEQYFGPGTRLTVT.

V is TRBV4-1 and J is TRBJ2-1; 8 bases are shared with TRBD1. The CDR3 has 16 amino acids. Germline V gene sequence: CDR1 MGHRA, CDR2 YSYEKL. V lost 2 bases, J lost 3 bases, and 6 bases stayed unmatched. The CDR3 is CASSQKPTGDYNEQFF. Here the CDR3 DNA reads TGCGCCAGCAGCCAAAAACCGACAGGGGACTACAATGAGCAGTTCTTC.

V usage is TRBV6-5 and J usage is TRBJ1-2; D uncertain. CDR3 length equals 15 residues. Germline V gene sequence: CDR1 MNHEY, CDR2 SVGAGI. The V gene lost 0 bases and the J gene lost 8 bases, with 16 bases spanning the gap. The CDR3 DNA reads TGTGCCAGCAGTTACTCTGTTTCGCATCTCGGAGGCTACACCTTC. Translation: CASSYSVSHLGGYTF.

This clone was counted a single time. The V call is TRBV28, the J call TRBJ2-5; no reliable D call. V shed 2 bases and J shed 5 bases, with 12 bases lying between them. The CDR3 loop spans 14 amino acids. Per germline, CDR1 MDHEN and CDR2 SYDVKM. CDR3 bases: TGTGCCAGCAGTTTAGGGCTACAGAGGGAGACCCAGTACTTC. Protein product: CASSLGLQRETQYF. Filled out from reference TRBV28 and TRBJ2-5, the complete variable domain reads DVKVTQSSRYLVKRTGEKVFLECVQDMDHENMFWYRQDPGLGLRLIYFSYDVKMKEKGDIPEGYSVSREKKERFSLILESASTNQTSMYLCASSLGLQRETQYFGPGTRLLVL.

This chain's CDR3 is CASSSVRGRSYEQYF. Written as DNA, the CDR3 is TGTGCCAGCAGCTCGGTCAGGGGTAGAAGCTACGAGCAGTACTTC. The rearrangement joins TRBV7-6 to TRBJ2-7; weak D call: TRBD1 (6 bases). CDR3 length: 15 amino acids. Per the germline V gene, CDR1 is SGHVS and CDR2 is FNYEAQ. V was cut by 4 bases and J by 3 bases, with 16 bases left in between.

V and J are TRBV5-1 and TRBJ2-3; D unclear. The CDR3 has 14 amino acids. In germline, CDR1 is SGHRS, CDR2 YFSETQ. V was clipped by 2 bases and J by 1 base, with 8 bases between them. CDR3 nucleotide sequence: TGCGCCAGCAGCTTACCGTCGGGCACAGATACGCAGTATTTT. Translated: CASSLPSGTDTQYF.

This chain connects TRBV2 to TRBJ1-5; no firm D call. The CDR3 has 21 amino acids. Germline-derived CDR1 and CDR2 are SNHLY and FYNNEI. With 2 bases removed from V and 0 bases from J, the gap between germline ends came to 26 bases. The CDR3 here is CASSEPKSAGAGWVSNQPQHF. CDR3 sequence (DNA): TGTGCCAGCAGTGAACCCAAATCGGCGGGCGCCGGTTGGGTTAGCAATCAGCCCCAGCATTTT.

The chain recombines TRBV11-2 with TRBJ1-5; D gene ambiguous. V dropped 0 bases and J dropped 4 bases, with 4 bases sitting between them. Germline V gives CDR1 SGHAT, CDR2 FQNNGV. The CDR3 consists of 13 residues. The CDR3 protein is CASSLDLNQPQHF. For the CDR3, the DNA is TGTGCCAGCAGCTTAGATCTGAATCAGCCCCAGCATTTT.

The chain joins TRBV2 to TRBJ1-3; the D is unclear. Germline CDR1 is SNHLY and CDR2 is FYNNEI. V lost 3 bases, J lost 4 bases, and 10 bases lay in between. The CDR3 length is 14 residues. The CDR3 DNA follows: TGTGCCAGCAGTGATAGCAATCCAGGAAACACCATATATTTT. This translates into CASSDSNPGNTIYF.

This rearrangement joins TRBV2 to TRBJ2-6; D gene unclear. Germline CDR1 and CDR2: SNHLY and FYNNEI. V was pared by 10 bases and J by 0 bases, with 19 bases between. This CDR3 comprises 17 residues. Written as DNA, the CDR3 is TGTGCCATCCTGACCGGGCCAAGGAGCTCTGGGGCCAACGTCCTGACTTTC. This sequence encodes CAILTGPRSSGANVLTF.

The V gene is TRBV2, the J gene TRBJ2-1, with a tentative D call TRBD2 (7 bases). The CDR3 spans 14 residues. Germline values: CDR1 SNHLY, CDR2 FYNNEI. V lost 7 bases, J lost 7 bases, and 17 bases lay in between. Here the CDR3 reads CASTRREGGNEQFF. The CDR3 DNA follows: TGTGCCAGCACCAGAAGAGAGGGGGGGAATGAGCAGTTCTTC.